This T cell receptor (beta chain) was recovered during a study of graft-versus-host responses after intestinal transplantation. As for the study in general: Isolated intestinal, liver-intestinal, or multivisceral transplants had been given to the recipients. Every recipient had anti-thymocyte globulin induction and approximately 3 years of tacrolimus plus steroids. Study observations and caveats: Recipient marrow held GvH clones, some first seen in ileum or blood.

Regarding this clone: What it binds is unknown. An end of the junction does not agree with germline; a read error may underlie this.

TCRdb's copy holds only in-frame clones and misses some; the assay was immunoSEQ multiplex PCR. The data show 75,000 to 100,000 clones, 90% to 95% seen once. This sequence originates from a human donor who received an intestinal transplant. Source: unstimulated CD8+ T cells sorted from spleen or lymph node cells, taken before intestinal transplant.

CDR3 sequence (DNA): TGTGCCAGCAGCTTGGCGCCGGGGTATGAGGTTTTT. Encoded protein: CASSLAPGYEVF. The genes are TRBV5-4 and TRBJ2-3; possibly TRBD2 for D (5 bases). Germline values: CDR1 SGHNT, CDR2 YYREEE (reference sequence). The CDR3 is 12 amino acids.